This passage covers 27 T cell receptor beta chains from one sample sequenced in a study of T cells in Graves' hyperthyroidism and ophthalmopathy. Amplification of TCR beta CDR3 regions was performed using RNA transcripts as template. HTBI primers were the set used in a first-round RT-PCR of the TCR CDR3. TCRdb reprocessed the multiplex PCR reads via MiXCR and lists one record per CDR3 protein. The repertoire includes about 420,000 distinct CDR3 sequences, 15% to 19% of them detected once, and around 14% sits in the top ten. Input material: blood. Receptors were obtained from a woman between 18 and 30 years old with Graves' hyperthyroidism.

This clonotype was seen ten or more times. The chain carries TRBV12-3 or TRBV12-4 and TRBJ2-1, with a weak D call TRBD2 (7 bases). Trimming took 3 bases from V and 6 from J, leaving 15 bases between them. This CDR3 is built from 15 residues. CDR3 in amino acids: CASSLGGGLGNEQFF. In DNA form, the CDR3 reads TGTGCCAGCAGTTTGGGCGGGGGCCTAGGCAATGAGCAGTTCTTC.

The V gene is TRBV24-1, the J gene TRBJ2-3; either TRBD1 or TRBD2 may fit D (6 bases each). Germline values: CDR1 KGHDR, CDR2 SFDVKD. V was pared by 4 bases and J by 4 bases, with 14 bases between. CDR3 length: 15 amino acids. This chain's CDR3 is CATSDRSRGPDTQYF. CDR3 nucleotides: TGTGCCACCAGTGACCGCAGTCGGGGGCCAGATACGCAGTATTTT.

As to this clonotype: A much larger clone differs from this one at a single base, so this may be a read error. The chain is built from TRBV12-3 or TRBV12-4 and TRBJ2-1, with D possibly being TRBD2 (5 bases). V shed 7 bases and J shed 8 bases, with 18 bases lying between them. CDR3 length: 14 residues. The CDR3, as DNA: TGTGCCAGCACCCTAGCTGGACCGAGGGATGAGCAGTTCTTC. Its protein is CASTLAGPRDEQFF.

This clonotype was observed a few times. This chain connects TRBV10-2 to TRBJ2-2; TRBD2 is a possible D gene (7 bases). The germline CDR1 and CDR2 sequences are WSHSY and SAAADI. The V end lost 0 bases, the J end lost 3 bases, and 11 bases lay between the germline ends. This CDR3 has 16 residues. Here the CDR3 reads CASSESGGAYTGELFF. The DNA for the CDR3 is TGCGCCAGCAGTGAGTCTGGGGGGGCTTACACCGGGGAGCTGTTTTTT.

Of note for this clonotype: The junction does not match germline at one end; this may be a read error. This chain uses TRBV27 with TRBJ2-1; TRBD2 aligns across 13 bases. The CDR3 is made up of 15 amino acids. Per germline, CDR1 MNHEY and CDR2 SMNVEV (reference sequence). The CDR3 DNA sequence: TGTGCCAGCAGTTATGGACTAGCGGGAGACAATGAGCAGTCCTTC. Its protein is CASSYGLAGDNEQSF.

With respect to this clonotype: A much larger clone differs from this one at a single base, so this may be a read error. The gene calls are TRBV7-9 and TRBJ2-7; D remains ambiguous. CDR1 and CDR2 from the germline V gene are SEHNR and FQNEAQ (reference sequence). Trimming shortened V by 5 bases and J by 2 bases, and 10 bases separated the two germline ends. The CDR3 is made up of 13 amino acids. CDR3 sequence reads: CASSPDVTYEQYF. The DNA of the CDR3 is TGTGCCAGCAGCCCCGACGTCACCTACGAGCAGTACTTC.

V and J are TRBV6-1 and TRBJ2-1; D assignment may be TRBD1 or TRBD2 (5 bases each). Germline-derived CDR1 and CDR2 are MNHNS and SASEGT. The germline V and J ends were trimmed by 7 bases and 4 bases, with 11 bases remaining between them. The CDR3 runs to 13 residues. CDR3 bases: TGTGCCAGCACGGGACGGCAGTACAATGAGCAGTTCTTC. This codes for CASTGRQYNEQFF.

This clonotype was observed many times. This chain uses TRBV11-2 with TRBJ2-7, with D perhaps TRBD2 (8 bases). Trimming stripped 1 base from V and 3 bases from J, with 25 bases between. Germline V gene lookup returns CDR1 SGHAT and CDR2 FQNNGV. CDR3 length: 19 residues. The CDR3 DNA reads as TGTGCCAGCAGCTTAGTAGGGACAGAACTTCGGGGGGGCCTCTACGAGCAGTACTTC. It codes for CASSLVGTELRGGLYEQYF. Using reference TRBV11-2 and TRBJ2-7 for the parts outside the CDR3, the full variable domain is EAGVAQSPRYKIIEKRQSVAFWCNPISGHATLYWYQQILGQGPKLLIQFQNNGVVDDSQLPKDRFSAERLKGVDSTLKIQPAKLEDSAVYLCASSLVGTELRGGLYEQYFGPGTRLTVT.

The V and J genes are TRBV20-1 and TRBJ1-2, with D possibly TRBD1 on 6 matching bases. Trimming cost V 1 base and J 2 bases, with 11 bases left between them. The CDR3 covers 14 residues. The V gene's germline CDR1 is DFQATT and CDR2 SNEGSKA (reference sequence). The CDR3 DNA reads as TGCAGTGCTAGAGGGGGACAAGTCAACTATGGCTACACCTTC. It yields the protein CSARGGQVNYGYTF.

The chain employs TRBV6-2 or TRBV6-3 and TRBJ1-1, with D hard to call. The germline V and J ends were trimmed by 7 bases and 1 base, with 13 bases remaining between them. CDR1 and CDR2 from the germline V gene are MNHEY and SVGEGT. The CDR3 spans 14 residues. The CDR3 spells CASMNAAGNTEAFF. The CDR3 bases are TGTGCCAGCATGAACGCGGCGGGGAACACTGAAGCTTTCTTT.

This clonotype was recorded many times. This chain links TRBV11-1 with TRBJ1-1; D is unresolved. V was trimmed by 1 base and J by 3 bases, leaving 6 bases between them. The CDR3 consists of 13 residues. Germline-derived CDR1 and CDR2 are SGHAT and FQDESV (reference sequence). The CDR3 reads CASSLGGHTEAFF. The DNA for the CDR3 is TGTGCCAGCAGCTTAGGTGGGCACACTGAAGCTTTCTTT. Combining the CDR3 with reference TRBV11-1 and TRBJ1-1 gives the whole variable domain EAEVAQSPRYKITEKSQAVAFWCDPISGHATLYWYRQILGQGPELLVQFQDESVVDDSQLPKDRFSAERLKGVDSTLKIQPAELGDSAMYLCASSLGGHTEAFFGQGTRLTVV.

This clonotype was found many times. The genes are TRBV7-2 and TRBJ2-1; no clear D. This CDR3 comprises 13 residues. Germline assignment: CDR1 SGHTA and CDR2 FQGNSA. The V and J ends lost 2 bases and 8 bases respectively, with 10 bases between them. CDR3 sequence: CASSLSPMHEQFF. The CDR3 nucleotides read TGTGCCAGCAGCTTAAGTCCCATGCATGAGCAGTTCTTC.

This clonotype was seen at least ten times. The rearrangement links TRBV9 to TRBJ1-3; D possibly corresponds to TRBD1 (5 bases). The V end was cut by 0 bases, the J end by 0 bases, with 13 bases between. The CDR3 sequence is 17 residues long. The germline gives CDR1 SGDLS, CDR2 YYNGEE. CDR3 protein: CASSVAVGPTSGNTIYF. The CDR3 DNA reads TGTGCCAGCAGCGTAGCGGTGGGGCCAACCTCTGGAAACACCATATATTTT.

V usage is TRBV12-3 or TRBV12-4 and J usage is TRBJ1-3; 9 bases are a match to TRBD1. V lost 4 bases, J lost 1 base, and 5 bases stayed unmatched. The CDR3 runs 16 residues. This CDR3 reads CASSSTGGRSGNTIYF. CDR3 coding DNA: TGTGCCAGCAGTTCGACAGGGGGGCGGTCTGGAAACACCATATATTTT.

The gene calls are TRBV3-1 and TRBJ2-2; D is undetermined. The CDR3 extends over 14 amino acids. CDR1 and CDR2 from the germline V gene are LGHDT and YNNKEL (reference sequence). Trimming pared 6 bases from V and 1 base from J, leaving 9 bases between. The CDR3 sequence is CASRGYRNTGELFF. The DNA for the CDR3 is TGTGCCAGCAGGGGTTACAGGAACACCGGGGAGCTGTTTTTT.

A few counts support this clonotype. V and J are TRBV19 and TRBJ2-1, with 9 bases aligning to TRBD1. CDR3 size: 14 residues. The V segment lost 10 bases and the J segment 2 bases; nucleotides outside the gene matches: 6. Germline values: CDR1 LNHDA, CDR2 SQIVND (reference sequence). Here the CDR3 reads CATLGQGAYNEQFF. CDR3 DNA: TGTGCCACCCTGGGACAGGGAGCCTACAATGAGCAGTTCTTC.

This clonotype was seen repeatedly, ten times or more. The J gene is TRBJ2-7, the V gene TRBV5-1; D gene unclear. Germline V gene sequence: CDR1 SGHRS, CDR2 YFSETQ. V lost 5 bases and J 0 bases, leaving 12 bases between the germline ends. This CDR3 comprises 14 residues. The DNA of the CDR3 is TGCGCCAGCAGACCAGAGTCGTTCTCCTACGAGCAGTACTTC. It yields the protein CASRPESFSYEQYF.

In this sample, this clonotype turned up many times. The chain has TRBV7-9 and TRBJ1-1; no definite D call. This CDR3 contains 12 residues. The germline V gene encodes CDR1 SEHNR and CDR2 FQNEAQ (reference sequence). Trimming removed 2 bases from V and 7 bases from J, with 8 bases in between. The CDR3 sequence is CASSLFGLEAFF. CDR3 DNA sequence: TGTGCCAGCAGCTTATTTGGGCTTGAAGCTTTCTTT.

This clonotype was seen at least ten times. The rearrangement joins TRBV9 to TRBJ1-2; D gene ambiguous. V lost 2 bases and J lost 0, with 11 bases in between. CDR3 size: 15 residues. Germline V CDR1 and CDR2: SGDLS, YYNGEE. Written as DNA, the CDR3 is TGTGCCAGCAGCGTGGGAGTCGGAGCTAACTATGGCTACACCTTC. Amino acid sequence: CASSVGVGANYGYTF. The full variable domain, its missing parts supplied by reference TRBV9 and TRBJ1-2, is DSGVTQTPKHLITATGQRVTLRCSPRSGDLSVYWYQQSLDQGLQFLIQYYNGEERAKGNILERFSAQQFPDLHSELNLSSLELGDSALYFCASSVGVGANYGYTFGSGTRLTVV.

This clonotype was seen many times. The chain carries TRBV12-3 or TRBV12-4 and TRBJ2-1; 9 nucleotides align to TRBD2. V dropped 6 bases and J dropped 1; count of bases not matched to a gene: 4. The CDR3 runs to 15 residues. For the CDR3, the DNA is TGTGCCAGCAGCATGAGCGGGAGGTCCTACAATGAGCAGTTCTTC. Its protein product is CASSMSGRSYNEQFF.

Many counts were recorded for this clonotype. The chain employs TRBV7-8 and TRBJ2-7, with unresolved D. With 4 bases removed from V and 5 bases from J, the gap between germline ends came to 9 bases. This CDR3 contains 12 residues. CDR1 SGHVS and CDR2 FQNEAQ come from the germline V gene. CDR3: CASSSTGDEQYF. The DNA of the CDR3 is TGTGCCAGCAGCTCAACGGGTGACGAGCAGTACTTC.

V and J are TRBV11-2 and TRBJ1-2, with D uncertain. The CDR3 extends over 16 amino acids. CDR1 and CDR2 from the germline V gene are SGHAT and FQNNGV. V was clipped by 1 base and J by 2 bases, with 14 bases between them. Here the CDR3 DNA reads TGTGCCAGCAGCTTAGTTTTCCGTAAGGGAAACTATGGCTACACCTTC. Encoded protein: CASSLVFRKGNYGYTF.

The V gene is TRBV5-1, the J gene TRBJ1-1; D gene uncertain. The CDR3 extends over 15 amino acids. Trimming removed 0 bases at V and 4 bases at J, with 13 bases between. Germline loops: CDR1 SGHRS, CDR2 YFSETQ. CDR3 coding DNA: TGCGCCAGCAGCTTGGTGTCGGGATCATCCACTGAAGCTTTCTTT. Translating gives CASSLVSGSSTEAFF.

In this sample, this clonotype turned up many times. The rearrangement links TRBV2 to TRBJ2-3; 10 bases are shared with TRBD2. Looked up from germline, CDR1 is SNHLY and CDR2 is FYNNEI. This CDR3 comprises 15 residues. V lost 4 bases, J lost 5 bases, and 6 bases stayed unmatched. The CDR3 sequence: CASSVSGGAVDTQYF. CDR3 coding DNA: TGTGCCAGCAGTGTAAGCGGGGGGGCCGTAGATACGCAGTATTTT.

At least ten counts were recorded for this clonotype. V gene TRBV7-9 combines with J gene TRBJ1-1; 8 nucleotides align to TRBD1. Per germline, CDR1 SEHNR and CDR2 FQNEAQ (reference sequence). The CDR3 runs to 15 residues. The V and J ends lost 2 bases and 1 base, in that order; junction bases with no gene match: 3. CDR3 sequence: CASSLKGQGNTEAFF. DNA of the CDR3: TGTGCCAGCAGCTTAAAAGGACAGGGGAACACTGAAGCTTTCTTT. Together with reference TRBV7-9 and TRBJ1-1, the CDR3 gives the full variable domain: DTGVSQNPRHKITKRGQNVTFRCDPISEHNRLYWYRQTLGQGPEFLTYFQNEAQLEKSRLLSDRFSAERPKGSFSTLEIQRTEQGDSAMYLCASSLKGQGNTEAFFGQGTRLTVV.

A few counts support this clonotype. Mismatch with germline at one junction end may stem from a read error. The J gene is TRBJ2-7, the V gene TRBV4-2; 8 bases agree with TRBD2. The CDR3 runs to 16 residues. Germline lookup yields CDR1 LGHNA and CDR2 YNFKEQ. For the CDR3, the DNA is TGTGCCAGCAGCCAAGACCGGACTAGCCGTGGCTACGGGCAGTACTTC. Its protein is CASSQDRTSRGYGQYF.

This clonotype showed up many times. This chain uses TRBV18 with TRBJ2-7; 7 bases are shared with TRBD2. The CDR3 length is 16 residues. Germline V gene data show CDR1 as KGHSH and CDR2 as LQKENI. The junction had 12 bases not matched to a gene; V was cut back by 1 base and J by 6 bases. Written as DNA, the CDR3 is TGTGCCAGCTCACCACAACCAGCCGCGGGAGTCAGCGAGCAGTACTTC. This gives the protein CASSPQPAAGVSEQYF.